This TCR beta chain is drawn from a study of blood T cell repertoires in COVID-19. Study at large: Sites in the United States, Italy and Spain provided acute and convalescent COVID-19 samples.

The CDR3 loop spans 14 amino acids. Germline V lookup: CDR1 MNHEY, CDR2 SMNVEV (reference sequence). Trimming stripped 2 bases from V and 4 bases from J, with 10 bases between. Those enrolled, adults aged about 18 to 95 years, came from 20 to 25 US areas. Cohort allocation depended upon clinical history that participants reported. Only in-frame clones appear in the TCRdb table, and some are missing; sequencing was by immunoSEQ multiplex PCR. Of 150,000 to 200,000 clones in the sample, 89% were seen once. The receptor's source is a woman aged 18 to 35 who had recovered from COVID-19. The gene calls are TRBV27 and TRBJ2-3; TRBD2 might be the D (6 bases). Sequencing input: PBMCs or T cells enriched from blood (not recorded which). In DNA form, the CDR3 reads TGTGCCAGCAGTTTAGCGGGGAAGCCAGATACGCAGTATTTT. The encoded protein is CASSLAGKPDTQYF.